Below are 32 T cell receptor beta chains sequenced from a single sample in a study of T cell repertoires in cytomegalovirus infection (dated by TCRdb to the late 2010s). Antigens for these TCRs are unknown. The sample's treatment or condition label, in plain terms: in vitro stimulation with specific CMV peptide epitopes to enrich CMV-specific T cells. Sequencing was performed on an Illumina HiSeq 1500. TCRdb's own reprocessing of the public reads used fastp at Q25 and MiXCR and kept productive beta chains. Identical CDR3 proteins give one entry, which carries the most common genes and DNA. This sample has approximately 300,000 distinct CDR3 sequences in its table, and 29% of those were observed once. The ten largest account for around 20% of the sample. Sequencing was performed on cultured PBMCs, taken from culture after CMV antigen stimulation. These receptors were obtained from a human donor in good health (CMV status not recorded). Some clones in this sample may be carry-over from other donors' samples.

This clonotype was recorded many times. The chain employs TRBV27 and TRBJ2-1, with 12 bases aligning to TRBD2. The CDR3 runs 15 residues. V was pared by 4 bases and J by 10 bases, with 8 bases of the junction left unmatched. Looked up from germline, CDR1 is MNHEY and CDR2 is SMNVEV (reference sequence). CDR3 sequence reads: CASSSWTSGISEQFF. Here the CDR3 DNA reads TGTGCCAGCAGTTCCTGGACTAGCGGGATAAGCGAGCAGTTCTTC.

This clonotype occurred a few times. The rearrangement links TRBV13 to TRBJ1-6, with TRBD1 identical over 9 bases. This CDR3 region has 15 residues. Germline trimming cut 5 bases from V and 10 bases from J; bases unmatched to any gene: 9. The germline V gene has CDR1 PRHDT and CDR2 FYEKMQ (reference sequence). CDR3 region: CASSASGTGNSPLHF. The CDR3 bases are TGTGCCAGCAGCGCCTCCGGGACAGGGAACTCACCCCTCCACTTT.

Many counts were recorded for this clonotype. The V gene is TRBV5-5, the J gene TRBJ2-2; D possibly matches TRBD1 or TRBD2 (6 bases each). Trimming removed 0 bases at V and 7 bases at J, with 19 bases between. The CDR3 sequence is 17 residues long. Germline V lookup: CDR1 SGHKS, CDR2 YYEKEE (reference sequence). The CDR3 bases are TGTGCCAGCAGCTTGGACAGGGTCGGGAGAACCGGCGGGGAGCTGTTTTTT. Amino acid sequence: CASSLDRVGRTGGELFF.

This clonotype was detected only a few times. The rearrangement joins TRBV20-1 to TRBJ2-5; TRBD1 might be the D (5 bases). V lost 0 bases, J lost 1 base, and 15 bases lay in between. This CDR3 spans 16 amino acids. Germline CDR1 is DFQATT and CDR2 is SNEGSKA (reference sequence). The DNA for the CDR3 is TGCAGTGCTAGAGATCCAGGCCTGGGGCCCCAAGAGACCCAGTACTTC. It encodes CSARDPGLGPQETQYF.

This chain connects TRBV6-8 to TRBJ2-7; 9 bases fit TRBD1. The length of the CDR3 is 15 residues. Per germline, CDR1 MNHGY and CDR2 SAAAGT. The V gene end was trimmed by 7 bases and the J gene end by 0 bases; junction bases not matched to a gene: 7. In DNA, the CDR3 is TGTGCCAGCATCAAAACAGGGGGCTTCTCCTACGAGCAGTACTTC. This gives the protein CASIKTGGFSYEQYF.

This rearrangement joins TRBV11-2 to TRBJ1-1; 8 bases map to TRBD1. CDR3 length equals 15 residues. The germline gives CDR1 SGHAT, CDR2 FQNNGV. V gave up 1 base and J gave up 1 base; unmatched junction bases: 2. CDR3 nucleotides: TGTGCCAGCAGCTTAGCCGGGACAGGGAACACTGAAGCTTTCTTT. It specifies CASSLAGTGNTEAFF.

The genes are TRBV6-1 and TRBJ1-2, with D possibly TRBD1 on 5 matching bases. The CDR3 runs 12 residues. Germline V gives CDR1 MNHNS, CDR2 SASEGT. V was trimmed by 6 bases and J by 6 bases, leaving 11 bases between them. This chain's CDR3 is CASSTGRNGYTF. Here the CDR3 DNA reads TGTGCCAGCAGCACAGGACGGAATGGCTACACCTTC.

The V call is TRBV2, the J call TRBJ1-3; 8 bases align to TRBD1. V shed 5 bases and J 4 bases; nucleotides not matched to a gene: 10. The CDR3 totals 16 residues. Germline values: CDR1 SNHLY, CDR2 FYNNEI. In DNA form, the CDR3 reads TGTGCCAGCAGTTACGGGGAGGGGACAGGAGGAAACACCATATATTTT. It specifies CASSYGEGTGGNTIYF.

This clonotype came up many times. The chain uses TRBV20-1 and TRBJ2-1; 8 positions agree with TRBD2. Trimming took 4 bases from V and 0 from J; bases not matched to a gene: 8. Germline lookup yields CDR1 DFQATT and CDR2 SNEGSKA (reference sequence). The CDR3 consists of 16 residues. This chain's CDR3 is CSATIGGRFSYNEQFF. DNA for the CDR3: TGCAGTGCTACCATAGGCGGGAGGTTCTCCTACAATGAGCAGTTCTTC.

At least ten counts were recorded for this clonotype. The chain has TRBV12-3 or TRBV12-4 and TRBJ2-1; no clear D gene. CDR3 size: 15 residues. The V end was cut by 2 bases, the J end by 2 bases, with 10 bases between. The CDR3 sequence is CASSLSLPPYNEQFF. CDR3 nucleotide sequence: TGTGCCAGCAGTTTAAGCCTCCCGCCCTACAATGAGCAGTTCTTC.

This clonotype was recorded many times. The CDR3 region is CASSPASGSHEQYF. The CDR3 DNA reads TGTGCCAGCAGCCCGGCTAGCGGGAGCCACGAGCAGTACTTC. The chain recombines TRBV7-8 with TRBJ2-7, with 10 bases that match TRBD2. CDR3 length: 14 amino acids. Germline V gene sequence: CDR1 SGHVS, CDR2 FQNEAQ. Trimming removed 5 bases from V and 5 bases from J; junction bases left unmatched: 6.

This clonotype was recorded a few times. The CDR3 DNA follows: TGTGCCAGCAGTCGAAGCGGGGAGGAGACCCAGTACTTC. Its protein is CASSRSGEETQYF. This sequence joins TRBV6-1 and TRBJ2-5; 7 positions match TRBD2. CDR1 MNHNS and CDR2 SASEGT come from the germline V gene. Germline trimming cut 5 bases from V and 5 bases from J; bases unmatched to any gene: 5. The CDR3 sequence is 13 residues long.

This clonotype was seen more than once but under ten times. This chain links TRBV29-1 with TRBJ2-1; D unresolved. Germline V gene lookup returns CDR1 SQVTM and CDR2 ANQGSEA. The V gene lost 5 bases and the J gene lost 4 bases, with 6 bases spanning the gap. This CDR3 is 11 amino acids long. CDR3: CSVYSYNEQFF. CDR3 nucleotides: TGCAGCGTTTACAGTTACAATGAGCAGTTCTTC.

This clonotype was detected a few times. The genes are TRBV29-1 and TRBJ2-1; 9 nucleotides line up with TRBD1. V gave up 3 bases and J gave up 5 bases; unmatched junction bases: 11. This CDR3 spans 16 amino acids. From germline, CDR1 is SQVTM and CDR2 ANQGSEA. This chain's CDR3 is CSVDPRDRVGDNEQFF. The CDR3 bases are TGCAGCGTTGACCCCCGGGACAGGGTAGGGGACAATGAGCAGTTCTTC.

In its sample, this clonotype was seen a few times. The rearrangement joins TRBV6-1 to TRBJ2-1; TRBD2 aligns across 14 bases. The CDR3 has 15 amino acids. Germline CDR1 and CDR2: MNHNS and SASEGT. Trimming at V came to 5 bases and at J to 12 bases, leaving 9 bases not matched to a gene. The CDR3 nucleotides read TGTGCCAGCAGTCCCCCGGGACTAGCGGGGGCTCGGCAGTTCTTC. Translated, it gives CASSPPGLAGARQFF.

The chain couples TRBV5-4 to TRBJ1-5, with D possibly TRBD1 on 5 matching bases. The CDR3 runs to 15 residues. The V gene's germline CDR1 is SGHNT and CDR2 YYREEE (reference sequence). V was pared by 1 base and J by 2 bases, with 10 bases between. The CDR3 DNA sequence: TGTGCCAGCAGCTTGCAAGGGGATGGCAATCAGCCCCAGCATTTT. Residues: CASSLQGDGNQPQHF.

The chain has TRBV11-2 and TRBJ2-1; TRBD2 agrees at 10 bases. Germline CDR1 is SGHAT and CDR2 is FQNNGV. The CDR3 sequence is 16 residues long. Losses at the gene ends were 0 bases for V and 9 bases for J; bases not matched to a gene: 8. The DNA of the CDR3 is TGTGCCAGCAGCTTAGATCAGGGAGCGGGGGGGCGTGAGCAGTTCTTC. Translated, it gives CASSLDQGAGGREQFF.

The V gene is TRBV27, the J gene TRBJ2-1, with D perhaps TRBD1 (5 bases). The CDR3 extends over 14 amino acids. From germline, CDR1 is MNHEY and CDR2 SMNVEV (reference sequence). Deletions cut 1 base from V and 6 bases from J, with 10 bases between. The CDR3 sequence: CASSLLDQGNEQFF. The CDR3 DNA reads TGTGCCAGCAGTTTATTGGACCAGGGCAATGAGCAGTTCTTC.

The sample holds a few counts of this clonotype. The chain combines TRBV12-3 or TRBV12-4 with TRBJ2-7, with 12 bases lining up with TRBD2. CDR3 length equals 14 residues. V lost 6 bases and J lost 6; bases outside the gene matches: 6. The CDR3 sequence: CASSRLAGAGEQYF. The CDR3 DNA sequence: TGTGCCAGCAGCAGACTAGCGGGGGCCGGCGAGCAGTACTTC.

This chain joins TRBV6-5 and TRBJ1-4, with D uncertain. Per the germline V gene, CDR1 is MNHEY and CDR2 is SVGAGI. The CDR3 totals 14 residues. V gave up 2 bases and J gave up 8 bases, with 12 bases separating them. CDR3 in DNA: TGTGCCAGCAGTTACACTCTGGCCGGGGAAAAACTGTTTTTT. This sequence encodes CASSYTLAGEKLFF.

This clonotype showed up just a few times. This chain connects TRBV29-1 to TRBJ2-5; TRBD1 is a possible D gene (6 bases). Germline CDR1 and CDR2: SQVTM and ANQGSEA. This CDR3 contains 12 residues. The germline V and J ends were trimmed by 6 bases and 2 bases, with 10 bases remaining between them. The CDR3 here is CSVQGQQETQYF. Written as DNA, the CDR3 is TGCAGCGTCCAAGGACAGCAAGAGACCCAGTACTTC.

This clonotype was counted ten times or more. The chain combines TRBV20-1 with TRBJ1-3; 7 bases agree with TRBD1. Losses at the gene ends were 0 bases for V and 4 bases for J; bases not matched to a gene: 6. Germline CDR1 reads DFQATT; CDR2 reads SNEGSKA (reference sequence). The CDR3 consists of 15 residues. CDR3 residues: CSAREDRARGNTIYF. In nucleotides, the CDR3 is TGCAGTGCTAGAGAAGACAGGGCGCGAGGAAACACCATATATTTT.

The V call is TRBV12-3 or TRBV12-4, the J call TRBJ1-2; TRBD1 might be the D (5 bases). The ends were cut back, 6 bases at V and 1 base at J, with 9 bases in the middle. This CDR3 spans 13 amino acids. This chain's CDR3 is CASRGTDNYGYTF. CDR3 nucleotide sequence: TGTGCCAGCAGGGGGACGGATAACTATGGCTACACCTTC.

The chain employs TRBV19 and TRBJ1-5, with D tentatively TRBD1 (5 bases). The CDR3 is 16 residues long. Trimming removed 5 bases at V and 0 bases at J, with 14 bases between. In germline, CDR1 is LNHDA, CDR2 SQIVND (reference sequence). CDR3 nucleotides: TGTGCCAGTAGTCCGGCGGGGCGTTATAGCAATCAGCCCCAGCATTTT. It specifies CASSPAGRYSNQPQHF. The whole variable domain, remainder taken from reference TRBV19 and TRBJ1-5, is DGGITQSPKYLFRKEGQNVTLSCEQNLNHDAMYWYRQDPGQGLRLIYYSQIVNDFQKGDIAEGYSVSREKKESFPLTVTSAQKNPTAFYLCASSPAGRYSNQPQHFGDGTRLSIL.

J is TRBJ1-2 and V is TRBV6-2 or TRBV6-3, with 7 bases identical to TRBD1. Germline loops: CDR1 MNHEY, CDR2 SVGEGT. The CDR3 is made up of 15 amino acids. Trimming at V came to 8 bases and at J to 2 bases, leaving 11 bases not matched to a gene. CDR3 amino acids: CASSMQGTANYGYTF. CDR3 DNA: TGTGCCAGCTCCATGCAAGGGACAGCAAACTATGGCTACACCTTC.

The rearrangement links TRBV4-1 to TRBJ2-5; TRBD2 matches 7 bases. Germline V gives CDR1 MGHRA, CDR2 YSYEKL. This CDR3 is built from 14 residues. Losses at the gene ends were 9 bases for V and 2 bases for J; bases not matched to a gene: 9. CDR3 nucleotides: TGCGCCAGTTCAATTCCGGGACTACAAGAGACCCAGTACTTC. It is translated as CASSIPGLQETQYF.

CDR3 loop: CASSYGQAQPQHF. CDR3 DNA: TGTGCCAGCAGTTACGGGCAGGCACAGCCCCAGCATTTT. The chain links TRBV6-8 to TRBJ1-5, with unresolved D. Germline CDR1 reads MNHGY; CDR2 reads SAAAGT. This CDR3 region has 13 residues. V was cut by 2 bases and J by 7 bases, with 9 bases left in between.

The gene calls are TRBV15 and TRBJ1-4; unclear D gene. This CDR3 spans 16 amino acids. From germline, CDR1 is LNHNV and CDR2 YYDKDF (reference sequence). V was trimmed by 5 bases and J by 7 bases, leaving 20 bases between them. The CDR3 nucleotides read TGTGCCACCAGCTCCCGAACGAAATCGCTCGGTGAAAAACTGTTTTTT. It specifies CATSSRTKSLGEKLFF.

On this clonotype: This is likely a read error, given that the CDR3 carries no conserved phenylalanine or tryptophan at its end. CDR3 sequence: CASSTGQGSPLHS. For the CDR3, the DNA is TGTGCCAGCAGCACCGGACAGGGTTCACCCCTCCACTCT. The V call is TRBV7-3, the J call TRBJ1-6, with 8 bases fitting TRBD1. From germline, CDR1 is SGHTA and CDR2 FQGTGA. The V gene end was trimmed by 5 bases and the J gene end by 9 bases; junction bases not matched to a gene: 3. The CDR3 extends over 13 amino acids.

The rearrangement links TRBV5-1 to TRBJ2-1, with 11 bases lining up with TRBD2. This CDR3 has 14 amino acids. CDR1 and CDR2 from the germline V gene are SGHRS and YFSETQ. The junction had 6 bases not matched to a gene; V was cut back by 5 bases and J by 8 bases. In DNA form, the CDR3 reads TGCGCCAGCAGTACTAGCGGGAGTCAATATGAGCAGTTCTTC. It encodes CASSTSGSQYEQFF.

This clonotype came up a few times. The chain has TRBV10-3 and TRBJ2-5, with 8 nucleotides matching TRBD2. The length of the CDR3 is 13 residues. Germline CDR1 ENHRY, CDR2 SYGVKD. Trimming removed 11 bases from V and 4 bases from J; junction bases left unmatched: 9. The CDR3 is CASSGGPGETQYF. CDR3 DNA: TGTGCCTCTTCGGGGGGGCCGGGAGAGACCCAGTACTTC.

The chain carries TRBV4-1 and TRBJ2-5; D gene ambiguous. The CDR3 totals 15 residues. Germline CDR1 is MGHRA and CDR2 is YSYEKL. V lost 0 bases and J 2 bases, leaving 10 bases between the germline ends. The CDR3 bases are TGCGCCAGCAGCCAAGATCCCAGCCGTCAAGAGACCCAGTACTTC. Translated, it gives CASSQDPSRQETQYF.